This paragraph covers one TCR beta chain sequence. Its antigen is still unknown. This sample is part of a study of cytomegalovirus exposure and HLA in healthy donors. CDR3 length equals 14 residues. Germline loops: CDR1 MNHNS, CDR2 SASEGT. V gave up 7 bases and J gave up 8 bases, with 18 bases separating them. Primers included in the PCR were 60 Vbeta and 13 Jbeta primers. Clones were read by immunoSEQ multiplex PCR, and TCRdb kept only the in-frame ones, dropping some. The top ten hold less than 3.5% of the sample, which has around 200,000 clones, 77% seen once. General study points: Most subjects' HLA-A and HLA-B alleles were reportedly predicted from TCR beta sequences. There were several of the most significant clusters that appeared linked to common viral pathogens in a later analysis.

The receptor was isolated from a woman aged 60-75 years in good health and CMV-seropositive. Sequences were obtained from PBMCs. The V gene is TRBV6-1, the J gene TRBJ2-1, with D possibly matching TRBD2 (6 bases). CDR3 amino acids: CASNGKTSFDEQFF. In DNA form, the CDR3 reads TGTGCCAGCAATGGGAAGACTAGTTTCGATGAGCAGTTCTTC.